This record looks at one TCR beta chain sequence and its context. Antigen unknown. Germline V gene lookup returns CDR1 SEHNR and CDR2 FQNEAQ (reference sequence). Trimming shortened V by 3 bases and J by 10 bases, and 12 bases separated the two germline ends. The CDR3 has 12 residues. TCRdb re-analysed the reads in MiXCR, keeping a single row per CDR3 protein. The sample yields roughly 350,000 distinct CDR3 sequences, roughly 36% seen once. This sample is drawn from a study of T cell repertoires in cytomegalovirus infection. Study information: Peptides in the study included HLA-C-restricted and HLA-B-restricted CMV epitopes. Public TCR beta signatures marked donors with CMV infection and the matching HLA. Study conclusions and caveats: HLA-C-restricted CMV clonotypes gave the most frequent clonotype in two of eight donors.

This receptor was identified in a human donor in good health (CMV status not recorded). Some clones in this sample may be carry-over from other donors' samples. The chain has TRBV7-9 and TRBJ1-2; D is possibly TRBD1 (5 bases). The sample consisted of cultured PBMCs, taken from culture after CMV antigen stimulation. CDR3 protein: CASSFREGIYTF. CDR3 bases: TGTGCCAGCAGCTTTAGGGAGGGGATCTACACCTTC.